This TCR beta chain comes out of a study of T-cell reconstitution after alpha-beta-depleted transplantation in children. Findings of the study overall: T cells produced anew were the main source of T-cell counts and diversity one year after transplant.

Germline values: CDR1 SGHTS, CDR2 YDEGEE. The CDR3 consists of 14 residues. After removal of 4 bases from V and 2 bases from J, the junction contained 2 bases not matched to a gene. Preparing the TCRbeta library involved the use of unique molecular identifiers. TCRdb ran MiXCR on the PCR reads and lists one entry per CDR3 protein. The sample consists of roughly 300,000 distinct CDR3 sequences, under 14% of them appearing once. This clonotype appeared many times. The antigen is unknown. The J gene is TRBJ2-7, the V gene TRBV5-8; 11 bases agree with TRBD1. This clonotype originated in a male patient aged 2 to 9 who had a stem cell transplant for chronic granulomatous disease, so the T cells may come from the graft donor. Sequencing was performed on peripheral blood, taken 180 days after TCRalphabeta/CD19-depleted stem cell transplant. The CDR3 region has the DNA TGTGCCAGCAGCCAGGACAGGGGGCCCTACGAGCAGTACTTC. It encodes CASSQDRGPYEQYF.